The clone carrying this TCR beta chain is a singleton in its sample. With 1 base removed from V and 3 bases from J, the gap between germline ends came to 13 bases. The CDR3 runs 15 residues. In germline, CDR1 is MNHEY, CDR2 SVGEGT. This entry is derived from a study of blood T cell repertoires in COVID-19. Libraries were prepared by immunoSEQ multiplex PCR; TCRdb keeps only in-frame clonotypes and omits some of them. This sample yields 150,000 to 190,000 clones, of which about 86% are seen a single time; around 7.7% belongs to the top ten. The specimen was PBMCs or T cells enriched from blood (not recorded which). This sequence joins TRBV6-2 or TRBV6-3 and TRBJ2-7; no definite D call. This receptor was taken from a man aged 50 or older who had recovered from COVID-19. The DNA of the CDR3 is TGTGCCAGCAGTTACTTTGGTGGCAGATACTACGAGCAGTACTTC. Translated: CASSYFGGRYYEQYF.